This T cell receptor beta chain emerged from a study of blood T cell repertoires in COVID-19. Across the whole study: Sites in the United States, Italy and Spain provided acute and convalescent COVID-19 samples. T cells, B-cell-depleted T cells, or PBMCs provided the cDNA or gDNA that served as material.

In the authors' workflow: Reference gene primer amplification gave nucleated cell count estimates. Libraries were prepared by immunoSEQ multiplex PCR; TCRdb keeps only in-frame clonotypes and omits some of them. Clone size and the V and J calls come from that table; the DNA yielded D and trimming. Of some 370,000 clones listed, almost 90% are singletons. Sequencing input: peripheral blood. This sequence was found in a man between 18 and 35 years old with active or convalescent COVID-19.

CDR3 protein: CASSARTSGFYNEQFF. The CDR3 nucleotides are TGTGCCAGCAGTGCCAGGACTAGCGGGTTCTACAATGAGCAGTTCTTC. The rearrangement links TRBV6-1 to TRBJ2-1; 11 nucleotides line up with TRBD2. The CDR3 totals 16 residues. CDR1 is MNHNS, CDR2 SASEGT, per germline. The V gene end was trimmed by 4 bases and the J gene end by 3 bases; junction bases not matched to a gene: 5.